Below are 3 T cell receptor beta chains sequenced from a single sample in a study of cytomegalovirus exposure and HLA in healthy donors. PCR employed 60 Vbeta and 13 Jbeta primers. TCRdb's copy holds only in-frame clones and misses some; the assay was immunoSEQ multiplex PCR. In all, the sample yields around 100,000 clones. Sequenced sample: PBMCs. The receptor source for this set is a man between 35 and 55 years old in good health and CMV-seronegative.

V and J are TRBV10-3 and TRBJ1-5; D remains ambiguous. Germline V gene sequence: CDR1 ENHRY, CDR2 SYGVKD. V dropped 3 bases and J dropped 2 bases, with 11 bases sitting between them. The CDR3 consists of 15 residues. The CDR3 DNA reads TGTGCCATCAGTGATGTATCCCGTGGCAATCAGCCCCAGCATTTT. Translation gives CAISDVSRGNQPQHF.

The chain carries TRBV10-3 and TRBJ2-2; D not certain. This CDR3 has 12 amino acids. The germline gives CDR1 ENHRY, CDR2 SYGVKD. V lost 4 bases to trimming and J lost 6 bases, with 6 bases between them. CDR3 protein: CAISGGAGELFF. The CDR3 DNA sequence: TGTGCCATCAGTGGCGGCGCCGGGGAGCTGTTTTTT.

This chain joins TRBV6-5 and TRBJ2-7; TRBD1 matches at 7 bases. J was trimmed by 3 bases and V by 0 bases; bases with no gene match: 8. Germline loops: CDR1 MNHEY, CDR2 SVGAGI. The CDR3 length is 16 residues. The DNA for the CDR3 is TGTGCCAGCAGTTACTCCTCCTCGGGACAGTACTACGAGCAGTACTTC. Amino acids: CASSYSSSGQYYEQYF.